Shown below are 27 T cell receptor beta chains from a single sample sequenced in a study of blood T cell repertoires in COVID-19. Measured with immunoSEQ multiplex PCR; TCRdb has only the in-frame clones, and not every one. The sample holds about 88,000 clones, about nine tenths seen once. Sequencing input: peripheral blood. The receptor set was obtained from a young man with COVID-19, enrolled during active disease.

The chain employs TRBV28 and TRBJ2-3; 9 bases are a match to TRBD1. Trimming took 5 bases from V and 2 from J; bases not matched to a gene: 11. CDR3 length equals 17 residues. Per the germline V gene, CDR1 is MDHEN and CDR2 is SYDVKM. In DNA, the CDR3 is TGTGCCAGCAGTCAGACCGGGACAGGGCGTCTCACAGATACGCAGTATTTT. This sequence encodes CASSQTGTGRLTDTQYF.

V usage is TRBV5-4 and J usage is TRBJ2-7; D gene ambiguous. Germline CDR1 is SGHNT and CDR2 is YYREEE (reference sequence). The CDR3 runs to 16 residues. The V end lost 2 bases, the J end lost 4 bases, and 19 bases lay between the germline ends. Written as DNA, the CDR3 is TGTGCCAGCAGCTTTTTCACGGGTAGGCGAGATTACGAGCAGTACTTC. Protein product: CASSFFTGRRDYEQYF.

This chain links TRBV7-6 with TRBJ2-7, with D perhaps matching TRBD1 (6 bases). The CDR3 spans 17 residues. The germline V and J ends were trimmed by 4 bases and 5 bases, with 24 bases remaining between them. In germline, CDR1 is SGHVS, CDR2 FNYEAQ. The DNA of the CDR3 is TGTGCCAGCAGCTCCTCCCCCGACAGGCCCATCGACCACGAGCAGTACTTC. Its protein is CASSSSPDRPIDHEQYF.

The genes are TRBV7-9 and TRBJ1-5, with D perhaps TRBD1 (5 bases). CDR1 SEHNR and CDR2 FQNEAQ come from the germline V gene (reference sequence). V lost 7 bases to trimming and J lost 5 bases, with 9 bases between them. The CDR3 extends over 12 amino acids. This CDR3 reads CASTRGDQPQHF. The CDR3 bases are TGTGCCAGCACCCGGGGGGATCAGCCCCAGCATTTT.

In this sample, this clone turned up once. The chain uses TRBV20-1 and TRBJ1-2; D gene ambiguous. Looked up from germline, CDR1 is DFQATT and CDR2 is SNEGSKA (reference sequence). The CDR3 totals 11 residues. Deletions cut 6 bases from V and 5 bases from J, with 10 bases between. The CDR3 loop is CSAEGGYGYTF. The CDR3, as DNA: TGCAGTGCGGAGGGCGGTTATGGCTACACCTTC.

This clone appeared a single time. The genes are TRBV11-2 and TRBJ2-7; 12 bases are a match to TRBD2. CDR1 SGHAT and CDR2 FQNNGV come from the germline V gene. V was pared by 1 base and J by 3 bases, with 1 base of the junction left unmatched. The CDR3 has 15 amino acids. This CDR3 reads CASSLGLAGVYEQYF. The CDR3 bases are TGTGCCAGCAGCTTAGGACTAGCGGGGGTCTACGAGCAGTACTTC.

The gene calls are TRBV7-2 and TRBJ2-2; 15 bases agree with TRBD2. The germline V gene encodes CDR1 SGHTA and CDR2 FQGNSA. The CDR3 has 19 residues. The junction had 8 bases not matched to a gene; V was cut back by 2 bases and J by 4 bases. For the CDR3, the DNA is TGTGCCAGCAGCTTATCGGGACTAGCGGGAGGCCGGGGCACCGGGGAGCTGTTTTTT. Translation gives CASSLSGLAGGRGTGELFF.

The chain is built from TRBV6-2 or TRBV6-3 and TRBJ2-2, with D unresolved. V was shortened by 3 bases and J by 3 bases, with 11 bases between the two germline ends. The CDR3 loop spans 15 amino acids. CDR1 and CDR2 from the germline V gene are MNHEY and SVGEGT. Written as DNA, the CDR3 is TGTGCCAGCAGTTATGGCCGGGTTCACACCGGGGAGCTGTTTTTT. Translation gives CASSYGRVHTGELFF.

The chain recombines TRBV11-2 with TRBJ2-7, with D perhaps TRBD2 (5 bases). The CDR3 spans 14 residues. V dropped 5 bases and J dropped 4 bases, with 15 bases sitting between them. In germline, CDR1 is SGHAT, CDR2 FQNNGV. The CDR3 DNA reads TGTGCCAGCAGCCTTACTAGGCTACCATACGAGCAGTACTTC. Translation gives CASSLTRLPYEQYF.

The V call is TRBV28, the J call TRBJ2-4; D might be TRBD2 (6 bases). The CDR3 extends over 15 amino acids. Germline lookup yields CDR1 MDHEN and CDR2 SYDVKM. Between the trimmed V and J ends, which lost 2 bases and 0 bases, there was a span of 8 bases. DNA for the CDR3: TGTGCCAGCAGTTTAGGAGGGGTAGCCAAAAACATTCAGTACTTC. Translated: CASSLGGVAKNIQYF.

The rearrangement joins TRBV5-1 to TRBJ1-6; D gene unclear. The CDR3 runs 17 residues. With 5 bases removed from V and 10 bases from J, the gap between germline ends came to 25 bases. CDR1 and CDR2 (germline): SGHRS, YFSETQ. The CDR3: CASRGGSRPELESPLHF. Written as DNA, the CDR3 is TGCGCCAGCAGGGGAGGGTCGCGCCCGGAGTTGGAATCACCCCTCCACTTT.

The genes are TRBV12-3 or TRBV12-4 and TRBJ1-1, with 10 bases aligning to TRBD1. After removal of 4 bases from V and 10 bases from J, the junction contained 3 bases not matched to a gene. This CDR3 contains 12 residues. The CDR3 reads CASSSGDRGAFF. CDR3 nucleotide sequence: TGTGCCAGCAGTTCGGGGGACAGGGGAGCTTTCTTT.

V and J are TRBV5-1 and TRBJ2-2; the D is unclear. Trimming shortened V by 0 bases and J by 5 bases, and 11 bases separated the two germline ends. Germline V gene lookup returns CDR1 SGHRS and CDR2 YFSETQ. The CDR3 covers 15 residues. The CDR3, as DNA: TGCGCCAGCAGCTTGGCCACTGCAATTACCGGGGAGCTGTTTTTT. Protein sequence: CASSLATAITGELFF.

V gene TRBV5-1 combines with J gene TRBJ1-2; 8 nucleotides agree with TRBD1. V shed 0 bases, J shed 8 bases, and the junction held 9 bases outside the gene matches. CDR1 is SGHRS, CDR2 YFSETQ, per germline. The CDR3 is made up of 15 amino acids. Here the CDR3 reads CASSLGPDRVRGYTF. In DNA, the CDR3 is TGCGCCAGCAGCTTGGGACCGGACAGGGTGAGGGGCTACACCTTC.

This clone was counted between two and nine times. The CDR3 sequence: CASSEGGQGLRSWTQYF. The CDR3 bases are TGTGCCAGCAGTGAAGGGGGACAGGGTTTAAGGTCGTGGACCCAGTACTTC. The chain uses TRBV6-1 and TRBJ2-5; 9 bases match TRBD1. The germline V gene has CDR1 MNHNS and CDR2 SASEGT. Trimming took 1 base from V and 7 from J; bases not matched to a gene: 13. There are 17 residues in the CDR3.

J is TRBJ2-5 and V is TRBV7-8, with 7 bases fitting TRBD1. Germline loops: CDR1 SGHVS, CDR2 FQNEAQ. The junction had 16 bases not matched to a gene; V was cut back by 2 bases and J by 7 bases. The CDR3 consists of 17 residues. CDR3 nucleotide sequence: TGTGCCAGCAGCTTAAGTCTCGCGAGGGGGCCTCCGGGGACCCAGTACTTC. Amino acid sequence: CASSLSLARGPPGTQYF.

The genes are TRBV9 and TRBJ2-7; 7 bases match TRBD2. CDR1 and CDR2 (germline): SGDLS, YYNGEE. CDR3 size: 14 residues. The junction had 4 bases not matched to a gene; V was cut back by 3 bases and J by 1 base. CDR3 protein: CASSAGGPSYEQYF. The DNA of the CDR3 is TGTGCCAGCAGCGCGGGAGGCCCATCCTACGAGCAGTACTTC.

A word on this clone: At one boundary the junction diverges from the germline segment, which might be a read error. V usage is TRBV15 and J usage is TRBJ1-4; D gene uncertain. Germline V gives CDR1 LNHNV, CDR2 YYDKDF (reference sequence). The CDR3 is made up of 14 amino acids. This CDR3 is CATSRAGYGEKLLF. CDR3 DNA sequence: TGTGCCACCAGCAGAGCGGGGTATGGGGAAAAACTGCTTTTT.

V gene TRBV11-1 combines with J gene TRBJ1-1; unclear D gene. Germline CDR1 SGHAT, CDR2 FQDESV (reference sequence). The CDR3 sequence is 15 residues long. V was cut by 7 bases and J by 3 bases, with 18 bases left in between. The CDR3 here is CASKPLLQDHTEAFF. CDR3 sequence (DNA): TGTGCCAGCAAACCTCTTCTCCAGGATCACACTGAAGCTTTCTTT.

The CDR3 coding sequence is TGCGCCAGCAGTGACGTCAGGGGGAACACTGAAGCTTTCTTT. Its translation: CASSDVRGNTEAFF. V and J are TRBV10-2 and TRBJ1-1; a weak D match, TRBD1 (6 bases). This CDR3 has 14 residues. The ends were cut back, 3 bases at V and 1 base at J, with 9 bases in the middle. CDR1 and CDR2 from the germline V gene are WSHSY and SAAADI.

J is TRBJ2-2 and V is TRBV5-1, with TRBD2 identical over 11 bases. V dropped 4 bases and J dropped 1; count of bases not matched to a gene: 3. The CDR3 has 16 amino acids. Per the germline V gene, CDR1 is SGHRS and CDR2 is YFSETQ. CDR3 loop: CASSPGTSGNTGELFF. The CDR3 coding sequence is TGCGCCAGCAGCCCCGGGACTAGCGGGAACACCGGGGAGCTGTTTTTT.

CDR3 in amino acids: CASSQALAGVYEQYF. The CDR3, as DNA: TGTGCCAGCAGCCAAGCACTAGCGGGAGTCTACGAGCAGTACTTC. V is TRBV3-1 (or the pseudogene TRBV3-2) and J is TRBJ2-7, with TRBD2 matching over 11 bases. Trimming took 1 base from V and 3 from J; bases not matched to a gene: 2. CDR1 LGHDT and CDR2 YNNKEL come from the germline V gene (reference sequence). The CDR3 has 15 residues.

This clone was seen only once. The J gene is TRBJ2-3, the V gene TRBV7-2; maybe TRBD2 (5 bases). CDR1 and CDR2 from the germline V gene are SGHTA and FQGNSA. The CDR3 spans 15 residues. Trimming removed 1 base from V and 4 bases from J, with 12 bases in between. CDR3 in amino acids: CASSLVPGSADTQYF. The CDR3 DNA sequence: TGTGCCAGCAGCTTAGTTCCAGGTAGCGCAGATACGCAGTATTTT.

This chain connects TRBV27 to TRBJ2-7, with TRBD1 identical over 7 bases. This CDR3 is 15 amino acids long. Trimming cost V 6 bases and J 4 bases; bases outside gene matches: 12. Germline CDR1 reads MNHEY; CDR2 reads SMNVEV (reference sequence). This CDR3 reads CASSTRQGAIYEQYF. CDR3 DNA sequence: TGTGCCAGCAGCACACGACAGGGCGCGATTTACGAGCAGTACTTC.

This clone was seen once. The chain combines TRBV6-2 or TRBV6-3 with TRBJ1-5; maybe TRBD1 (6 bases). The CDR3 extends over 14 amino acids. V lost 5 bases to trimming and J lost 0 bases, with 8 bases between them. CDR1 and CDR2 (germline): MNHEY, SVGEGT. CDR3 bases: TGTGCCAGCAGTCGGACAGTTAGCAATCAGCCCCAGCATTTT. It codes for CASSRTVSNQPQHF.

The chain couples TRBV6-5 to TRBJ2-1; TRBD2 matches 8 bases. Losses at the gene ends were 5 bases for V and 6 bases for J; bases not matched to a gene: 9. CDR1 is MNHEY, CDR2 SVGAGI, per germline. The CDR3 is 15 amino acids. CDR3 amino acids: CASSPLAGGFNEQFF. The CDR3 DNA sequence: TGTGCCAGCAGTCCCCTGGCGGGAGGCTTCAATGAGCAGTTCTTC.

J is TRBJ1-5 and V is TRBV19; TRBD1 might be the D (5 bases). V lost 5 bases to trimming and J lost 9 bases, with 11 bases between them. Looked up from germline, CDR1 is LNHDA and CDR2 is SQIVND (reference sequence). The CDR3 has 12 residues. The CDR3 here is CASSVQQGPQHF. DNA for the CDR3: TGTGCCAGTAGTGTTCAGCAGGGGCCCCAGCATTTT. Drawing the rest from reference TRBV19 and TRBJ1-5, the complete variable domain is DGGITQSPKYLFRKEGQNVTLSCEQNLNHDAMYWYRQDPGQGLRLIYYSQIVNDFQKGDIAEGYSVSREKKESFPLTVTSAQKNPTAFYLCASSVQQGPQHFGDGTRLSIL.